The T cell receptor (beta chain) described here comes from a study of vaccination and CD4 T cells after COVID-19. Cultured CD4+ T-cell DNA underwent Oncomine TCR Beta short-read sequencing. TCRdb processed the PCR reads anew with MiXCR; each CDR3 protein has one entry. Of about 7,300 distinct CDR3 sequences detected, over 70% appear once; the ten largest clones hold about a third. Treatment denoted: roughly nine-day PBMC culture with coronavirus spike peptide pools or control peptides (ViraFEST assay). The unexposed donor's CD4+ T cells were collected before the COVID-19 pandemic (2011-2018). J gave up 11 bases and V 1 base, and 10 bases lay outside the gene matches. The CDR3 contains 14 residues. The germline CDR1 and CDR2 sequences are SEHNR and FQNEAQ (reference sequence). Points on this clonotype: Its target is unknown.

The source of this sequence is a human donor in good health. The sample taken for sequencing was CD4+ T cells from blood, cultured in vitro. V usage is TRBV7-9 and J usage is TRBJ1-1; 7 bases are a match to TRBD1. CDR3 nucleotide sequence: TGTGCCAGCAGCTTAGTACAGGGGATAGAAGAGGCTTTCTTT. Protein sequence: CASSLVQGIEEAFF.